This T cell receptor (beta chain) derives from a study of blood T cell repertoires in COVID-19 (dated by TCRdb to about 2020). Looking at the study overall: Samples covering the acute and convalescent phases of COVID-19 were provided by collaborators in the United States, Italy and Spain. The material from the prospective study consisted of cDNA or gDNA derived from T cells, B-cell-depleted T cells, or PBMCs. The repertoires were released in a freely available public database intended as a resource for research on the immune response to SARS-CoV-2. The dataset comprised deeply sampled blood TCRbeta repertoires from subjects exposed to, actively infected with, or recovered from COVID-19. The sample metadata nearly always contained a de-identified subject ID, COVID-19 status, age in years and sex. Where HLA class I and class II types were available, the types were taken from metadata supplied by the sample provider, not from assay-based typing. The samples were drawn from two sources: the first 160 participants of the ongoing ImmuneRACE study, and 1,000 to 1,500 subjects contributed by 6 global collaborators. Broad study findings and their caveats: Clinical and demographic metadata were provided uncurated, with the amount varying by source and participant.

With regard to this clone: Its antigen target is currently unknown. Qualities for individual bases were not recorded, and no much larger clone is one base off.

TCRbeta CDR3 regions were amplified from genomic DNA using the immunoSEQ Assay, a bias-controlled multiplex PCR. In the source study's methods: The number of nucleated cells in each sample was estimated by amplification of reference gene primers within the assay. Sequence reads were collapsed and filtered to measure the absolute abundance of every unique TCRbeta CDR3 rearrangement. Productive Simpson clonality was computed per sample as the square root of Simpson's diversity index over productive rearrangements. TCRdb stores this immuneACCESS table with in-frame sequences only. Part of the clones is absent; in the studies checked, under half of the shortfall reflects unresolved V genes, and no reason is known for the rest. That table furnishes V, J and clone size, whereas the DNA furnished D and trimming. The sample table shows under 130,000 clones, and 85% to 90% are seen once. The ten top clones hold about 30% of the sample.

Each collaborating institution followed its own protocols to collect whole blood in K2EDTA tubes. For TCRbeta analysis, collaborators shipped samples as frozen whole blood, isolated PBMCs, or DNA extracted from either of those sample types. Spanning cysteine to phenylalanine, the CDR3 consists of 14 amino acids. Just the 42-base CDR3 DNA is kept, in frame starting at base 1. As encoded in the germline V gene, CDR1 is SGDLS while CDR2 is YYNGEE. V is reduced by 7 bases and J by 7 bases, leaving a spacing of 20 bases between them. This chain is built from TRBV9 and TRBJ1-1; the D gene cannot be named for sure. This receptor was identified in a woman of 80 years or more with acute or convalescent COVID-19. Sequenced: peripheral blood. The CDR3 reads as follows: CASPTEDGRLEAFF. Here is the DNA: TGTGCCAGCCCTACGGAGGACGGACGCCTTGAAGCTTTCTTT.